The TCR beta chain described here comes from a study of response to subunit inactivated influenza vaccine. TCRdb used MiXCR to reprocess the RT-PCR reads, holding one entry per CDR3 protein. The table records 280,000 or so distinct CDR3 sequences, 21% of them present only once. CDR3 length: 14 residues. Trimming stripped 2 bases from V and 4 bases from J, with 11 bases between. Sequencing used PBMCs from blood, obtained approximately 22 months after vaccination. The genes are TRBV12-3 or TRBV12-4 and TRBJ1-2; D may be TRBD1 (5 bases). The clonotype originates from a man aged 50-75 years who received an inactivated influenza vaccine. CDR3 protein: CASSLTGQLYGYTF. CDR3 sequence (DNA): TGTGCCAGCAGTTTAACAGGACAACTCTATGGCTACACCTTC.